The TCR beta chain under discussion was sequenced for a study of identical twins. Study results and limitations: Models predicted less out-of-frame TCR alpha sharing in monozygotic twins than was found. High-abundance cord blood beta clonotypes had fewer insertions; memory repertoires showed none.

One entry per CDR3 protein results from TCRdb running MiXCR on the 5' RACE reads. The table lists 1.5 million to 2 million distinct CDR3 sequences, roughly a third of them singletons. V trimming: 7 bases; J trimming: 0 bases; junction bases outside the gene matches: 4. The germline CDR1 and CDR2 sequences are SGHRS and YFSETQ. CDR3 length equals 14 residues. Points on this clonotype: Its antigen is not known.

Each donor (without exception) was a healthy Caucasian. Sequencing was carried out using cord blood. The sequence was obtained from a newborn girl in good health. This chain uses TRBV5-1 with TRBJ2-1, with 7 bases matching TRBD2. This CDR3 reads CASAWGGSYNEQFF. CDR3 sequence (DNA): TGCGCCAGCGCCTGGGGGGGCTCCTACAATGAGCAGTTCTTC.